What follows describes a single T cell receptor beta chain. Germline-derived CDR1 and CDR2 are SGHTA and FQGNSA. The CDR3 contains 14 residues. Trimming at V came to 5 bases and at J to 4 bases, leaving 7 bases not matched to a gene. Sequencing was performed with immunoSEQ multiplex PCR; in TCRdb, only in-frame clones are kept and a portion is missing. The table shows approximately 350,000 clones, with 75% to 90% occurring only once. Enrolment of Seattle patients took place during active infection, and they were followed longitudinally. These data are taken from a study of blood T cell repertoires in COVID-19. Overall study context: COVID-19 samples collected from the United States, Italy and Spain covered acute and convalescent phases. Sources were T cells, B-cell-depleted T cells, or PBMCs; the material itself was cDNA or gDNA.

The rearrangement links TRBV7-2 to TRBJ2-7; 8 bases map to TRBD2. What was sequenced was peripheral blood. This clonotype was sampled from a woman aged 55-70 years with COVID-19, enrolled during active disease. CDR3 nucleotide sequence: TGTGCCAGCAGCCTTCGGACTAGCTTGTACGAGCAGTACTTC. Residues: CASSLRTSLYEQYF.